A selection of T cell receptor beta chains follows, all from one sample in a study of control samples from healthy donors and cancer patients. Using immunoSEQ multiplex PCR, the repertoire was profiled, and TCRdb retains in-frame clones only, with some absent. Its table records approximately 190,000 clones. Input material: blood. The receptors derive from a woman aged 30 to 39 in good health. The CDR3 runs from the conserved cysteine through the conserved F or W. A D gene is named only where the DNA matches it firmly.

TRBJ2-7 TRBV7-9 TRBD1 CASSPPRDRAPYEQYF TGTGCCAGCAGCCCCCCTCGGGACAGGGCGCCCTACGAGCAGTACTTC
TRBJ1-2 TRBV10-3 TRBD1 CAISATGPSGYTF TGTGCCATCAGCGCGACAGGGCCTAGTGGCTACACCTTC
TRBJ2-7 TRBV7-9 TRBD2 CASSLGLAGGSSYEQYF TGTGCCAGCAGCTTAGGGTTGGCGGGGGGCTCCTCCTACGAGCAGTACTTC
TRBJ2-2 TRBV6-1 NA CASSEVQGTGELFF TGTGCCAGCAGTGAAGTGCAGGGTACCGGGGAGCTGTTTTTT
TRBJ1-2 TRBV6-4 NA CASSDSEGSPNYGYTF TGTGCCAGCAGTGACTCGGAGGGGAGCCCTAACTATGGCTACACCTTC
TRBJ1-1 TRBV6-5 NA CASSFTVNTEAFF TGTGCCAGCAGTTTTACGGTGAACACTGAAGCTTTCTTT
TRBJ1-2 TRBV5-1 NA CASTQGWVNYGYTF TGCGCCAGCACTCAGGGGTGGGTAAACTATGGCTACACCTTC
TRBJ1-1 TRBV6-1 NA CASSEVPGRNTEAFF TGTGCCAGCAGTGAAGTCCCCGGGAGGAACACTGAAGCTTTCTTT
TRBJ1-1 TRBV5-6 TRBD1 CASSLEGAEAFF TGTGCCAGCAGCTTGGAGGGGGCGGAAGCTTTCTTT
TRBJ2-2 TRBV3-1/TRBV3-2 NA CASSQDDEKTGELFF TGTGCCAGCAGCCAAGATGATGAGAAGACCGGGGAGCTGTTTTTT
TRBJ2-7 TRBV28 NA CASSTLGRYYEQYF TGTGCCAGCAGTACCCTGGGACGGTACTACGAGCAGTACTTC
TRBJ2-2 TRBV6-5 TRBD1 CASSYTGQSHRMLFF TGTGCCAGCAGTTACACGGGACAGTCTCACCGGATGCTGTTTTTT
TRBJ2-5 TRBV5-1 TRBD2 CASSLVAGGGETQYF TGCGCCAGCAGCTTGGTCGCGGGGGGAGGAGAGACCCAGTACTTC
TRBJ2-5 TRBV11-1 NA CASRVGGQETQYF TGTGCCAGCAGGGTAGGGGGCCAAGAGACCCAGTACTTC
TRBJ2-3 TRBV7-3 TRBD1 CASSLSTGGLDTQYF TGTGCCAGCAGCTTATCGACAGGGGGCTTAGATACGCAGTATTTT
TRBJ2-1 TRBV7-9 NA CASSLSREQFF TGTGCCAGCAGCTTATCCCGTGAGCAGTTCTTC
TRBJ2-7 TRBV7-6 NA CASSLGGSNYEQYF TGTGCCAGCAGCTTAGGGGGCAGTAACTACGAGCAGTACTTC
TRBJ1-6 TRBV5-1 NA CASSLEGDSPLHF TGCGCCAGCAGCTTGGAAGGGGATTCACCCCTCCACTTT
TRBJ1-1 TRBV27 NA CASGMGANTEAFF TGTGCCAGCGGGATGGGGGCGAACACTGAAGCTTTCTTT
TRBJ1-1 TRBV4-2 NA CASSQGGAVGTIEAFF TGTGCCAGCAGCCAAGGAGGGGCGGTGGGAACGATTGAAGCTTTCTTT
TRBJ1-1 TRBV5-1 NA CASSLVEGNTEAFF TGCGCCAGCAGCTTGGTCGAGGGGAACACTGAAGCTTTCTTT
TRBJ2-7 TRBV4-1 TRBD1 CASSQPGQTYEQYF TGCGCCAGCAGCCAACCGGGACAGACCTACGAGCAGTACTTC
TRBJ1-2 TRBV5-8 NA CASSLGGHGYTF TGTGCCAGCAGCCTGGGGGGGCATGGCTACACCTTC
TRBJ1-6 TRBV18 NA CASSAGTSENSPLHF TGTGCCAGCTCAGCTGGGACTAGTGAAAATTCACCCCTCCACTTT
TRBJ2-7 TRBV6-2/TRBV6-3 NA CASSYPPGEQYF TGTGCCAGCAGTTACCCCCCGGGAGAGCAGTACTTC
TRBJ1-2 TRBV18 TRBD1 CASSPRTGESYGYTF TGTGCCAGCTCACCGCGGACAGGGGAGAGCTATGGCTACACCTTC
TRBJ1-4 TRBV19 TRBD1 CASSEGQGRSNEKLFF TGTGCCAGTAGTGAGGGACAGGGGCGGTCTAATGAAAAACTGTTTTTT
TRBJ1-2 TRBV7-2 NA CASSLATGSLNYGYTF TGTGCCAGCAGCTTAGCGACAGGAAGCTTAAACTATGGCTACACCTTC
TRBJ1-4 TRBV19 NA CASKQSAGGDGEKLFF TGTGCCAGTAAGCAATCAGCCGGGGGGGACGGAGAAAAACTGTTTTTT
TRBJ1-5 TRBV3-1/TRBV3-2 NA CASSQLGNNQPQHF TGTGCCAGCAGCCAACTCGGGAACAATCAGCCCCAGCATTTT
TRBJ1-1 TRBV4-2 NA CASSQDVEYQAFF TGTGCCAGCAGCCAAGATGTGGAGTACCAAGCTTTCTTT
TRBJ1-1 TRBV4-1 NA CASSQKLPVGRVGTEAFF TGCGCCAGCAGCCAAAAGCTCCCGGTGGGGAGGGTTGGCACTGAAGCTTTCTTT
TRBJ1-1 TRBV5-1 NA CASGRGGPNTEAFF TGCGCCAGCGGCCGGGGAGGGCCCAACACTGAAGCTTTCTTT
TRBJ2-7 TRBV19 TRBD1 CASSTPRGNSYEQYF TGTGCCAGTAGTACCCCCAGGGGGAACTCCTACGAGCAGTACTTC
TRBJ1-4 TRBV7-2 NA CASSLVGIREKLFF TGTGCCAGCAGCTTAGTGGGGATTCGAGAAAAACTGTTTTTT
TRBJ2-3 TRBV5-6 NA CASSLWGPDTQYF TGTGCCAGCAGCTTGTGGGGGCCTGATACGCAGTATTTT
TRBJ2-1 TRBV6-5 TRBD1 CASSYRGQGYNEQFF TGTGCCAGCAGTTACAGGGGACAGGGTTACAATGAGCAGTTCTTC
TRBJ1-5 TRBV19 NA CASSSGVPGQPQHF TGTGCCAGTAGTAGTGGGGTTCCAGGGCAGCCCCAGCATTTT
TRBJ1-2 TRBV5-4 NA CASREEVFPYGYTF TGTGCCAGCAGAGAGGAGGTTTTCCCTTATGGCTACACCTTC
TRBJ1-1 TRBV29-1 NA CSVGEGILNTEAFF TGCAGCGTTGGGGAGGGGATATTGAACACTGAAGCTTTCTTT
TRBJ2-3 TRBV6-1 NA CASSEVWATQSDTQYF TGTGCCAGCAGTGAAGTATGGGCAACACAATCAGATACGCAGTATTTT
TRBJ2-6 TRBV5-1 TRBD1 CASSLESGQVSGANVLTF TGCGCCAGCAGCTTGGAGTCGGGACAGGTCTCTGGGGCCAACGTCCTGACTTTC
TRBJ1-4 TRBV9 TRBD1 CASSAGQGPTNEKLFF TGTGCCAGCAGCGCAGGACAGGGACCAACTAATGAAAAACTGTTTTTT
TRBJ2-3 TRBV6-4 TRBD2 CASSSRGEADTQYF TGTGCCAGCAGCTCACGGGGGGAGGCAGATACGCAGTATTTT
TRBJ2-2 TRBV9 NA CASSPNPRTGELFF TGTGCCAGCAGCCCCAACCCTCGAACCGGGGAGCTGTTTTTT
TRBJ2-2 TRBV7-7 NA CATSIGQGNTGELFF TGTGCTACAAGTATCGGGCAGGGGAACACCGGGGAGCTGTTTTTT
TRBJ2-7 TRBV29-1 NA CSVKPGGGAYEQYF TGCAGCGTAAAACCCGGGGGTGGAGCCTACGAGCAGTACTTC
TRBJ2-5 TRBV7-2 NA CASSDPPETQYF TGTGCCAGCAGCGACCCCCCAGAGACCCAGTACTTC
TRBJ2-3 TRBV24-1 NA CATSDGAGGGRNTQYF TGTGCCACCAGTGATGGAGCAGGGGGGGGGAGGAATACGCAGTATTTT
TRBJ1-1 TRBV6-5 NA CASSPQAVLNTEAFF TGTGCCAGCAGTCCTCAGGCGGTCTTGAACACTGAAGCTTTCTTT
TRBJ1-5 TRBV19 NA CASSVYRESQHF TGTGCCAGTAGTGTATACCGGGAGTCTCAGCATTTT
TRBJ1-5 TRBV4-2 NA CASSQDYGEHQINQPQHF TGTGCCAGCAGCCAAGATTACGGGGAACACCAGATCAATCAGCCCCAGCATTTT
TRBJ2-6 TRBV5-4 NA CASSYTGTGANVLTF TGTGCCAGCAGCTACACAGGGACTGGGGCCAACGTCCTGACTTTC